Listed here are 16 T cell receptor beta chains from one sample, sequenced in a study of early T cells in non-severe SARS-CoV-2 infection. In TCRdb, the 5' RACE reads were re-called with MiXCR into one record per CDR3 protein. The data contain about 86,000 distinct CDR3 sequences, over 13% of them singletons. Sequenced sample: whole blood. All receptors derive from an adult who was a healthcare worker with PCR-confirmed SARS-CoV-2 infection or an uninfected control (not recorded which).

The chain couples TRBV6-5 to TRBJ1-5; 8 bases fit TRBD1. Per the germline V gene, CDR1 is MNHEY and CDR2 is SVGAGI. V shed 7 bases and J 4 bases; nucleotides not matched to a gene: 9. This CDR3 spans 15 amino acids. In DNA form, the CDR3 reads TGTGCCAGCAACTCGGGACAGGCGTTAAATCAGCCCCAGCATTTT. This sequence encodes CASNSGQALNQPQHF.

This clonotype has just a few counts. The gene calls are TRBV2 and TRBJ2-5; D is perhaps TRBD2 (6 bases). Germline CDR1 is SNHLY and CDR2 is FYNNEI. Between the trimmed V and J ends, which lost 11 bases and 5 bases, there was a span of 18 bases. The CDR3 consists of 13 residues. The CDR3 sequence is CAGQRGLVETQYF. The CDR3 DNA is TGTGCCGGGCAACGGGGACTCGTGGAGACCCAGTACTTC.

This clonotype has just a few counts. This chain uses TRBV24-1 with TRBJ2-1; D unresolved. CDR3 length: 19 residues. Trimming took 3 bases from V and 1 from J, leaving 21 bases between them. Germline V CDR1 and CDR2: KGHDR, SFDVKD. CDR3 sequence: CATSDTRPTSSGSYNEQFF. The CDR3 coding sequence is TGTGCCACCAGTGATACGCGGCCTACCTCCTCTGGGTCCTACAATGAGCAGTTCTTC.

The V call is TRBV29-1, the J call TRBJ1-1; D is possibly TRBD1 (5 bases). V lost 4 bases and J lost 3, with 9 bases in between. The CDR3 extends over 12 amino acids. CDR1 and CDR2 from the germline V gene are SQVTM and ANQGSEA. The CDR3 protein is CSVAQVYTEAFF. The CDR3 DNA sequence: TGCAGCGTTGCACAGGTATACACTGAAGCTTTCTTT.

This clonotype was counted a few times. The V and J genes are TRBV12-2 and TRBJ1-1; TRBD1, the D gene given by the table, was not confirmed from the DNA. TRBV12-2 is labeled a pseudogene. The CDR3 runs to 17 residues. The CDR3 nucleotides are TGTGCAAGTCGCTCCCTCATAGGGGGGCGCCCAGACACTGAAGCTTTCTTT. It specifies CASRSLIGGRPDTEAFF.

The genes are TRBV5-1 and TRBJ2-7, with D possibly being TRBD2 (6 bases). Germline CDR1 and CDR2: SGHRS and YFSETQ. V was trimmed by 4 bases and J by 4 bases, leaving 12 bases between them. The CDR3 totals 13 residues. CDR3 sequence (DNA): TGCGCCAGCAGCGGCGGGGTAAGATACGAGCAGTACTTC. This encodes CASSGGVRYEQYF.

The CDR3 DNA sequence: TGCAGCGTACAGGGGAGGGATGGCTACACCTTC. Its protein is CSVQGRDGYTF. The chain employs TRBV29-1 and TRBJ1-2, with 7 bases identical to TRBD1. Germline-derived CDR1 and CDR2 are SQVTM and ANQGSEA. Losses at the gene ends were 6 bases for V and 6 bases for J; bases not matched to a gene: 4. This CDR3 is built from 11 residues.

This clonotype was seen only a few times. The CDR3 loop reads CSAVDRTSGNTIYF. In DNA form, the CDR3 reads TGCAGTGCCGTCGACAGGACCTCTGGAAACACCATATATTTT. The chain combines TRBV20-1 with TRBJ1-3, with D possibly matching TRBD1 (6 bases). The V end lost 6 bases, the J end lost 0 bases, and 12 bases lay between the germline ends. The CDR3 runs to 14 residues. CDR1 is DFQATT, CDR2 SNEGSKA, per germline (reference sequence).

This clonotype was seen more than once but under ten times. The chain recombines TRBV19 with TRBJ2-7; a possible D gene is TRBD1 (6 bases). With 3 bases removed from V and 3 bases from J, the gap between germline ends came to 9 bases. The CDR3 loop spans 13 amino acids. Germline CDR1 reads LNHDA; CDR2 reads SQIVND (reference sequence). The CDR3 loop reads CASSITGNYEQYF. The CDR3 DNA reads TGTGCCAGTAGTATTACAGGGAACTACGAGCAGTACTTC.

The V gene is TRBV27, the J gene TRBJ1-6; possibly TRBD1 for D (5 bases). Trimming stripped 4 bases from V and 6 bases from J, with 10 bases between. This CDR3 has 14 residues. The germline V gene has CDR1 MNHEY and CDR2 SMNVEV (reference sequence). CDR3 nucleotides: TGTGCCAGCAGTTCTGGACAACTTAATTCACCCCTCCACTTT. This gives the protein CASSSGQLNSPLHF.

This clonotype occurred a few times. The chain recombines TRBV4-1 with TRBJ2-2, with TRBD2 matching over 12 bases. Germline V gene sequence: CDR1 MGHRA, CDR2 YSYEKL. The CDR3 is 17 residues long. The V gene end was trimmed by 0 bases and the J gene end by 5 bases; junction bases not matched to a gene: 4. The CDR3 reads CASSQDRLAGGTGELFF. In DNA, the CDR3 is TGCGCCAGCAGCCAAGATAGGCTAGCGGGAGGGACCGGGGAGCTGTTTTTT.

The chain recombines TRBV5-1 with TRBJ2-3, with 9 positions matching TRBD2. Germline V gene data show CDR1 as SGHRS and CDR2 as YFSETQ. The J segment lost 4 bases and the V segment lost 4 bases, leaving 7 bases of the junction unmatched. The CDR3 extends over 15 amino acids. CDR3 sequence reads: CASSPIAGESDTQYF. In nucleotides, the CDR3 is TGCGCCAGCAGCCCCATAGCGGGAGAATCAGATACGCAGTATTTT. The complete variable domain, with remaining parts taken from reference TRBV5-1 and TRBJ2-3, reads KAGVTQTPRYLIKTRGQQVTLSCSPISGHRSVSWYQQTPGQGLQFLFEYFSETQRNKGNFPGRFSGRQFSNSRSEMNVSTLELGDSALYLCASSPIAGESDTQYFGPGTRLTVL.

The V call is TRBV7-6, the J call TRBJ2-3; the D gene is possibly TRBD2 (6 bases). This CDR3 has 15 amino acids. V lost 5 bases to trimming and J lost 5 bases, with 17 bases between them. Germline assignment: CDR1 SGHVS and CDR2 FNYEAQ. In nucleotides, the CDR3 is TGTGCCAGCAGCGGCCTAGCGCCGATTGGAGATACGCAGTATTTT. This encodes CASSGLAPIGDTQYF.

The genes are TRBV29-1 and TRBJ2-3; perhaps TRBD1 as D (6 bases). The germline CDR1 and CDR2 sequences are SQVTM and ANQGSEA. This CDR3 spans 14 amino acids. The V end was cut by 7 bases, the J end by 4 bases, with 18 bases between. The chain's CDR3 is CSAGPDRSADTQYF. DNA for the CDR3: TGCAGCGCCGGTCCAGACAGGAGCGCAGATACGCAGTATTTT.

This clonotype was found a few times. The CDR3 loop is CSANHRGNTGELFF. The CDR3 nucleotides are TGCAGCGCCAACCACAGGGGAAACACCGGGGAGCTGTTTTTT. The V gene is TRBV29-1, the J gene TRBJ2-2; 7 nucleotides line up with TRBD1. The CDR3 length is 14 residues. With V trimmed by 7 bases and J by 2 bases, 7 bases remained unmatched. Looked up from germline, CDR1 is SQVTM and CDR2 is ANQGSEA.

The rearrangement links TRBV30 to TRBJ2-2; D is uncertain. Germline V CDR1 and CDR2: GTSNPN, SVGIG (reference sequence). V was clipped by 5 bases and J by 3 bases, with 16 bases between them. The CDR3 extends over 15 amino acids. CDR3: CAWGRPTTDTGELFF. The CDR3 DNA follows: TGTGCCTGGGGGCGGCCGACCACGGACACCGGGGAGCTGTTTTTT.